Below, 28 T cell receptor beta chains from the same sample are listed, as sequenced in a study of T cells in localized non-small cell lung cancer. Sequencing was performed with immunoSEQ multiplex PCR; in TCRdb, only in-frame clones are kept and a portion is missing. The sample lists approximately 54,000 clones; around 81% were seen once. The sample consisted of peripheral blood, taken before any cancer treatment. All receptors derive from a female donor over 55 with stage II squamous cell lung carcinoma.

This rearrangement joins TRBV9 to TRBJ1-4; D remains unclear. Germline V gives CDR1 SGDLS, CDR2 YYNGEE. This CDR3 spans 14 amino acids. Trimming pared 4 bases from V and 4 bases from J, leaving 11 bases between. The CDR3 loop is CASSPDSLNEKLFF. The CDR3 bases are TGTGCCAGCAGCCCGGACTCCCTTAATGAAAAACTGTTTTTT.

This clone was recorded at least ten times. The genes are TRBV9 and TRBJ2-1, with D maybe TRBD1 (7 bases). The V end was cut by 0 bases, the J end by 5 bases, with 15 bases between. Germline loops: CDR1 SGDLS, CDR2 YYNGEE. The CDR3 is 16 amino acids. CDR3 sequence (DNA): TGTGCCAGCAGCGTAGGTCCCGCAGGGGGGAACAATGAGCAGTTCTTC. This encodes CASSVGPAGGNNEQFF. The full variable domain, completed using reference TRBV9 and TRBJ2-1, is DSGVTQTPKHLITATGQRVTLRCSPRSGDLSVYWYQQSLDQGLQFLIQYYNGEERAKGNILERFSAQQFPDLHSELNLSSLELGDSALYFCASSVGPAGGNNEQFFGPGTRLTVL.

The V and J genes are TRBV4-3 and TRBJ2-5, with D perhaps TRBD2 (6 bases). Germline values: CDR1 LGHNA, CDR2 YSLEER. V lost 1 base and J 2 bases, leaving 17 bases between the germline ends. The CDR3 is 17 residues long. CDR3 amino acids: CASSQAASLGRQETQYF. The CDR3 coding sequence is TGCGCCAGCAGCCAAGCGGCCAGCCTAGGGAGGCAAGAGACCCAGTACTTC.

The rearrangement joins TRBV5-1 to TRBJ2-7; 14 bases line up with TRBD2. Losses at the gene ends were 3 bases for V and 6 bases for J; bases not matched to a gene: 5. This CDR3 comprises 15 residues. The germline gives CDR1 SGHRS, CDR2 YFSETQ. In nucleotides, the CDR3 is TGCGCCAGCAGCTCCAGGACTAGCGGGGGGTTCGAGCAGTACTTC. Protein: CASSSRTSGGFEQYF.

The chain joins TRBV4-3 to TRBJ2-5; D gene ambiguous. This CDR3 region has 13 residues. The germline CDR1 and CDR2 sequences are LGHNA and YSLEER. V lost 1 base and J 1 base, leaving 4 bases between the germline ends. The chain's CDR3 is CASSQGVQETQYF. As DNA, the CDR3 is TGCGCCAGCAGCCAAGGGGTCCAAGAGACCCAGTACTTC.

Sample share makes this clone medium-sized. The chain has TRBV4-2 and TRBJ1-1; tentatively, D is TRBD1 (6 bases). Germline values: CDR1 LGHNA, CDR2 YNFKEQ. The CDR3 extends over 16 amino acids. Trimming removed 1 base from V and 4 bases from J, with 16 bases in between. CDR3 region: CASSQALDSRGTEAFF. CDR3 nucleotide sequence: TGTGCCAGCAGCCAAGCTCTCGACAGCAGGGGCACTGAAGCTTTCTTT.

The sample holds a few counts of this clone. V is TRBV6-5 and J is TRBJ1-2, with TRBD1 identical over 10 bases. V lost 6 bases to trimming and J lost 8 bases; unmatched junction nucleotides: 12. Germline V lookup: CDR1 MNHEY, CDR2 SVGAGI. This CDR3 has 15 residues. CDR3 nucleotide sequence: TGTGCCAGCAGCAAGGGACAGGGGCCCCTGGGCGGCTACACCTTC. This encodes CASSKGQGPLGGYTF.

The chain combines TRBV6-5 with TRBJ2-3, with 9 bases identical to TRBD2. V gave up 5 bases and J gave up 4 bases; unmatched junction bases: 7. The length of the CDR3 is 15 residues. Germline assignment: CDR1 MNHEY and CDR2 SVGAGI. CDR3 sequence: CASSRTGTSPDTQYF. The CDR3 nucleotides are TGTGCCAGCAGTCGCACCGGGACTAGCCCAGATACGCAGTATTTT.

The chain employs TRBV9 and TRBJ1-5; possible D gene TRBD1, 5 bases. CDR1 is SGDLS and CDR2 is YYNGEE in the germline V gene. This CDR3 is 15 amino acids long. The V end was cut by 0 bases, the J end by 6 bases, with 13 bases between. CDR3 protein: CASSVGLGESQPQHF. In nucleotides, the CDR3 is TGTGCCAGCAGCGTAGGATTGGGGGAAAGTCAGCCCCAGCATTTT.

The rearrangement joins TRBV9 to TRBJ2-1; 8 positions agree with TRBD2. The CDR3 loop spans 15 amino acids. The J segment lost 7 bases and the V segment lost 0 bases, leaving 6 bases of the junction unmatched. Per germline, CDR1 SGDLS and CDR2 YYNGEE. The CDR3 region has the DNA TGTGCCAGCAGCGTAGTCGGGGGGGCCCCAAATGAGCAGTTCTTC. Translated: CASSVVGGAPNEQFF.

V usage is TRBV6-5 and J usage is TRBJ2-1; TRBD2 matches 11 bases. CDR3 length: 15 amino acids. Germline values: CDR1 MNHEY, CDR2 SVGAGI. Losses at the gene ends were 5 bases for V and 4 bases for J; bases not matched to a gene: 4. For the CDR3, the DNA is TGTGCCAGCAGTACATTAGCGGGGGGGTACAATGAGCAGTTCTTC. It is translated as CASSTLAGGYNEQFF.

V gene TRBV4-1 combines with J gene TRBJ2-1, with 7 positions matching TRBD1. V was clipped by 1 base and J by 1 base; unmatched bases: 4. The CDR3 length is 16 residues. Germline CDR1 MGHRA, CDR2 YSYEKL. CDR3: CASSQVETGSYNEQFF. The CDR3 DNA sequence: TGCGCCAGCAGCCAAGTGGAGACAGGGTCCTACAATGAGCAGTTCTTC.

CDR3 nucleotides: TGTGCCAGCAGCGTAGGGGCAGGGGTGCTGATGAACACTGAAGCTTTCTTT. This encodes CASSVGAGVLMNTEAFF. J is TRBJ1-1 and V is TRBV9; D possibly corresponds to TRBD1 (6 bases). Germline V gene sequence: CDR1 SGDLS, CDR2 YYNGEE. The V end lost 0 bases, the J end lost 0 bases, and 15 bases lay between the germline ends. CDR3 length: 17 residues.

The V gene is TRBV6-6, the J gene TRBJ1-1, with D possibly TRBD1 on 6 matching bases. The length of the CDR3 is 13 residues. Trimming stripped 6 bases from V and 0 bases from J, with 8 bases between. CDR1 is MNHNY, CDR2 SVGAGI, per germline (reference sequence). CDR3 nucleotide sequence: TGTGCCAGCAGGACAGGTGTGAACACTGAAGCTTTCTTT. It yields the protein CASRTGVNTEAFF.

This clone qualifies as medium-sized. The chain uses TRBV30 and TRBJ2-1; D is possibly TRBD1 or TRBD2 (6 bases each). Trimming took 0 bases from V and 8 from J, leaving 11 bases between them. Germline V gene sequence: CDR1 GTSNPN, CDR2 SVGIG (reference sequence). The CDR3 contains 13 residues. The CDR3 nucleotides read TGTGCCTGGAGTGTACAAGGGGGGCATGAGCAGTTCTTC. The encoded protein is CAWSVQGGHEQFF.

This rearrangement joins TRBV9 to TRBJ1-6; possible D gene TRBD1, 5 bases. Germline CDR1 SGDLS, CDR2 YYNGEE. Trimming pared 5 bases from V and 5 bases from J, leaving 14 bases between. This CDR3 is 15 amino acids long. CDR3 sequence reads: CASRTTGADNSPLHF. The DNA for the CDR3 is TGTGCCAGCAGAACTACCGGGGCAGATAATTCACCCCTCCACTTT.

In DNA, the CDR3 is TGCGCCAGCAGCCAAGCGGTAGGTTCGGCTTTCTTT. Residues: CASSQAVGSAFF. V gene TRBV4-1 combines with J gene TRBJ1-1; D ambiguous. Germline V gives CDR1 MGHRA, CDR2 YSYEKL. The CDR3 sequence is 12 residues long. Between the trimmed V and J ends, which lost 1 base and 11 bases, there was a span of 11 bases.

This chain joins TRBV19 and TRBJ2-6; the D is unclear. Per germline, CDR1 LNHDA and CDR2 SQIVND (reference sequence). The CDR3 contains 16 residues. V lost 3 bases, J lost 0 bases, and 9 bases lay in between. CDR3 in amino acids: CASSMEQLSGANVLTF. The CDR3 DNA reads TGTGCCAGTAGTATGGAACAGCTCTCTGGGGCCAACGTCCTGACTTTC.

Written as DNA, the CDR3 is TGTGCCAGCAGTTTAGGACTAGCGGCTTACAATGAGCAGTTCTTC. Its translation is CASSLGLAAYNEQFF. The chain carries TRBV6-6 and TRBJ2-1; the match to TRBD2 covers 10 bases. Germline V CDR1 and CDR2: MNHNY, SVGAGI (reference sequence). Unmatched junction bases numbered 4, after V lost 4 bases and J lost 4 bases. The CDR3 is made up of 15 amino acids.

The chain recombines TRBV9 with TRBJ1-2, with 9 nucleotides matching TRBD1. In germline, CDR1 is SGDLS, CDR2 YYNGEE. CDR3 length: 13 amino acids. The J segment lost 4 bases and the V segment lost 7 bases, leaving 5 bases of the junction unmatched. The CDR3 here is CASGDRGTYGYTF. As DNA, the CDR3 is TGTGCCAGCGGCGACAGGGGGACCTATGGCTACACCTTC.

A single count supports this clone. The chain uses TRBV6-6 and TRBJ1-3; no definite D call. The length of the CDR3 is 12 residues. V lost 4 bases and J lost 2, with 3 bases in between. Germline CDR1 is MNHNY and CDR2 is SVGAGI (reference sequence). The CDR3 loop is CASSLAGNTIYF. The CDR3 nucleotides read TGTGCCAGCAGTTTAGCTGGAAACACCATATATTTT.

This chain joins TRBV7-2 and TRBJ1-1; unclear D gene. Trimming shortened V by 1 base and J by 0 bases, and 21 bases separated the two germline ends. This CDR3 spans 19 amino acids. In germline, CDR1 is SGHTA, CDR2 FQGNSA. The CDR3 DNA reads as TGTGCCAGCAGCTTAGGTTCGGGAGGGTTCAGGAATTTGAACACTGAAGCTTTCTTT. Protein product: CASSLGSGGFRNLNTEAFF.

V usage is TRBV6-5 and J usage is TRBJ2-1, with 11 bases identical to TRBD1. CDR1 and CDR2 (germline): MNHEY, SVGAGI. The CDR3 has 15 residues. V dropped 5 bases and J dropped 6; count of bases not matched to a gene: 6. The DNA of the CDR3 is TGTGCCAGCAGTCCCCCGGGACAGGGGGTCAATGAGCAGTTCTTC. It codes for CASSPPGQGVNEQFF.

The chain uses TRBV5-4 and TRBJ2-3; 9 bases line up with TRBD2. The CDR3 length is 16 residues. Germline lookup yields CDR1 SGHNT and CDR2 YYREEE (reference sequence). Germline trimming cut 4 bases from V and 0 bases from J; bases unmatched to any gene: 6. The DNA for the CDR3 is TGTGCCAGCAGCAGACTGACTAGCGGAAGCACAGATACGCAGTATTTT. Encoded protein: CASSRLTSGSTDTQYF.

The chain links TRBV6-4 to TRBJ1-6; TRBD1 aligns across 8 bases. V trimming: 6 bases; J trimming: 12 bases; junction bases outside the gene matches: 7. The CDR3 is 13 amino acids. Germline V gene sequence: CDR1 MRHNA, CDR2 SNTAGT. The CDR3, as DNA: TGTGCCAGCAGAAAAAAACAGGGGGGACCCCTCCACTTT. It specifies CASRKKQGGPLHF.

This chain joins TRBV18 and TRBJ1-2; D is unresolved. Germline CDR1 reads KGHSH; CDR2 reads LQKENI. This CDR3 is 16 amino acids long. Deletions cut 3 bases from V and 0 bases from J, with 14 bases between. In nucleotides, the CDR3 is TGTGCCAGCTCACCTGGACGGACCGGGACTAACTATGGCTACACCTTC. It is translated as CASSPGRTGTNYGYTF.

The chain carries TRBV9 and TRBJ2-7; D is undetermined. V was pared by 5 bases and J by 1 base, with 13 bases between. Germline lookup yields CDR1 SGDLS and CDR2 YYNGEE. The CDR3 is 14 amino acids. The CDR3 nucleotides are TGTGCCAGCAGGTCTCCCGGGCTATCCTACGAGCAGTACTTC. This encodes CASRSPGLSYEQYF.

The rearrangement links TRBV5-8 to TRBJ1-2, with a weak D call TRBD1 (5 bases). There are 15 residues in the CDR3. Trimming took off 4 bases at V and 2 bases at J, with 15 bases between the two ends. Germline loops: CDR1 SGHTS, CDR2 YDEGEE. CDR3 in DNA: TGTGCCAGCAGCCCCAGGGCCGTCTACAACTATGGCTACACCTTC. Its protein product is CASSPRAVYNYGYTF. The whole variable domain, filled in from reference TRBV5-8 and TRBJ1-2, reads EAGVTQSPTHLIKTRGQQATLRCSPISGHTSVYWYQQALGLGLQFLLWYDEGEERNRGNFPPRFSGRQFPNYSSELNVNALELEDSALYLCASSPRAVYNYGYTFGSGTRLTVV.